The 18 T cell receptor beta chains below come from one sample, sequenced in a study of CD4 T cells in relation to SARS-CoV-2 and coronaviruses. TCRdb's copy holds only in-frame clones and misses some; the assay was immunoSEQ multiplex PCR. The sample includes about 55,000 clones, around 86% seen only once; the top ten take 1.1% to 1.5%. The unexposed donors gave CD4+ T cells in about 2011-2018, prior to COVID-19. The material sequenced was memory CD4+ T cells from PBMCs. The receptors originated from a human donor in good health.

This chain links TRBV6-5 with TRBJ1-2; 7 bases are a match to TRBD1. The trim removed 6 bases at V and 5 bases at J, leaving 6 bases unmatched. This CDR3 has 13 amino acids. Germline V CDR1 and CDR2: MNHEY, SVGAGI. Here the CDR3 DNA reads TGTGCCAGCAGACCCGACAGGGCGTATGGCTACACCTTC. Translated: CASRPDRAYGYTF.

The rearrangement joins TRBV15 to TRBJ1-2; D is possibly TRBD1 (5 bases). CDR1 and CDR2 (germline): LNHNV, YYDKDF (reference sequence). Trimming left V 1 base short and J 2 bases short, with 8 bases between. The CDR3 consists of 14 residues. CDR3 loop: CATSRGGVNYGYTF. The CDR3 DNA follows: TGTGCCACCAGCAGAGGAGGGGTGAACTATGGCTACACCTTC.

The rearrangement joins TRBV13 to TRBJ2-5, with TRBD2 as a possible D gene (5 bases). Germline V CDR1 and CDR2: PRHDT, FYEKMQ (reference sequence). Trimming took off 8 bases at V and 2 bases at J, with 15 bases between the two ends. The CDR3 has 14 residues. DNA for the CDR3: TGTGCCAGCCTCCAATCCGGACTTCAAGAGACCCAGTACTTC. This sequence encodes CASLQSGLQETQYF.

V usage is TRBV6-6 and J usage is TRBJ2-2; 14 bases fit TRBD2. The CDR3 has 19 amino acids. Trimming took 5 bases from V and 6 from J; bases not matched to a gene: 14. Germline lookup yields CDR1 MNHNY and CDR2 SVGAGI (reference sequence). CDR3 nucleotides: TGTGCCAGCAGTCCTACTAAACCGGGACTAGCGGGAGCGGCCGGGGAGCTGTTTTTT. As protein: CASSPTKPGLAGAAGELFF.

The chain uses TRBV14 and TRBJ2-5, with TRBD2 matching over 8 bases. Per the germline V gene, CDR1 is SGHDN and CDR2 is FVKESK. This CDR3 has 17 amino acids. V gave up 2 bases and J gave up 0 bases; unmatched junction bases: 8. The CDR3 nucleotides read TGTGCCAGCAGCCAAAGTCTCCTAGCGGGCCACCAAGAGACCCAGTACTTC. This gives the protein CASSQSLLAGHQETQYF.

The chain recombines TRBV10-2 with TRBJ1-1, with D possibly being TRBD1 (6 bases). The ends were cut back, 3 bases at V and 1 base at J, with 15 bases in the middle. The CDR3 extends over 16 amino acids. Germline V lookup: CDR1 WSHSY, CDR2 SAAADI. The CDR3 sequence: CASSEPYRVENTEAFF. CDR3 in DNA: TGCGCCAGCAGTGAACCATACAGGGTGGAGAACACTGAAGCTTTCTTT.

The V and J genes are TRBV6-1 and TRBJ2-4; D uncertain. The CDR3 loop spans 16 amino acids. CDR1 is MNHNS, CDR2 SASEGT, per germline. The V end lost 3 bases, the J end lost 0 bases, and 12 bases lay between the germline ends. As DNA, the CDR3 is TGTGCCAGCAGTGATTTTGCAGCCCCAGCCAAAAACATTCAGTACTTC. Its translation is CASSDFAAPAKNIQYF.

The rearrangement links TRBV5-4 to TRBJ2-5; 8 bases map to TRBD2. Per germline, CDR1 SGHNT and CDR2 YYREEE (reference sequence). V dropped 0 bases and J dropped 1; count of bases not matched to a gene: 5. CDR3 length: 16 residues. This CDR3 is CASSLGPGGAQETQYF. The CDR3, as DNA: TGTGCCAGCAGCTTGGGCCCCGGGGGGGCCCAAGAGACCCAGTACTTC.

The rearrangement uses TRBV12-3 or TRBV12-4 and TRBJ2-7; D call uncertain. V was clipped by 6 bases and J by 3 bases, with 12 bases between them. This CDR3 is 13 amino acids long. The CDR3 bases are TGTGCCAGCAGATTAAACACGGACTACGAGCAGTACTTC. Protein: CASRLNTDYEQYF.

This rearrangement joins TRBV27 to TRBJ2-7; 7 nucleotides match TRBD1. The CDR3 runs to 15 residues. CDR1 is MNHEY and CDR2 is SMNVEV in the germline V gene (reference sequence). After removal of 3 bases from V and 2 bases from J, the junction contained 7 bases not matched to a gene. The CDR3 spells CASSFWDRYTYEQYF. The CDR3 region has the DNA TGTGCCAGCAGTTTCTGGGACAGATATACCTACGAGCAGTACTTC.

This clone showed up just once. V is TRBV28 and J is TRBJ1-5; D not certain. CDR1 and CDR2 from the germline V gene are MDHEN and SYDVKM. With 6 bases removed from V and 6 bases from J, the gap between germline ends came to 12 bases. CDR3 length equals 13 residues. This CDR3 is CASSQAWVQPQHF. As DNA, the CDR3 is TGTGCCAGCAGCCAGGCTTGGGTTCAGCCCCAGCATTTT.

Note on this clone: The identical CDR3 is also encoded by other nucleotide sequences in the sample. The CDR3 protein is CASSIRDTNQPQHF. The CDR3 region has the DNA TGTGCCAGTAGTATAAGGGACACCAATCAGCCCCAGCATTTT. This chain joins TRBV19 and TRBJ1-5; D perhaps matches TRBD1 (6 bases). The CDR3 is 14 amino acids. The ends were cut back, 2 bases at V and 3 bases at J, with 8 bases in the middle. Germline lookup yields CDR1 LNHDA and CDR2 SQIVND (reference sequence).

The chain carries TRBV7-2 and TRBJ2-3; D unclear. The length of the CDR3 is 15 residues. Germline assignment: CDR1 SGHTA and CDR2 FQGNSA. Trimming stripped 1 base from V and 9 bases from J, with 17 bases between. The CDR3 DNA is TGTGCCAGCAGCTTAGGATCTCGGGCACTTCTAACGCAGTATTTT. It translates to CASSLGSRALLTQYF.

The V gene is TRBV5-8, the J gene TRBJ1-2, with D possibly TRBD1 on 5 matching bases. This CDR3 has 16 residues. With 0 bases removed from V and 0 bases from J, the gap between germline ends came to 12 bases. Germline-derived CDR1 and CDR2 are SGHTS and YDEGEE. In nucleotides, the CDR3 is TGTGCCAGCAGCTTGGACCGGGGACTAGCTAACTATGGCTACACCTTC. This translates into CASSLDRGLANYGYTF.

To note about this clone: Other DNA sequences within the sample encode an identical CDR3. The genes are TRBV7-2 and TRBJ2-5, with 7 positions matching TRBD2. The germline CDR1 and CDR2 sequences are SGHTA and FQGNSA. Germline trimming cut 0 bases from V and 2 bases from J; bases unmatched to any gene: 0. The CDR3 spans 14 residues. In DNA form, the CDR3 reads TGTGCCAGCAGCTTAGCGGGACTACAAGAGACCCAGTACTTC. This codes for CASSLAGLQETQYF.

The V and J genes are TRBV28 and TRBJ1-1; D is possibly TRBD1 (5 bases). The CDR3 extends over 14 amino acids. Trimming took 2 bases from V and 4 from J, leaving 11 bases between them. CDR1 MDHEN and CDR2 SYDVKM come from the germline V gene. The CDR3 DNA sequence: TGTGCCAGCAGTTTAGGGGCGCGGGGCACTGAAGCTTTCTTT. It specifies CASSLGARGTEAFF.

V gene TRBV7-9 combines with J gene TRBJ2-3; maybe TRBD1 (6 bases). The CDR3 extends over 15 amino acids. The germline V and J ends were trimmed by 5 bases and 3 bases, with 15 bases remaining between them. The germline V gene has CDR1 SEHNR and CDR2 FQNEAQ (reference sequence). This CDR3 is CASSLGAPDTDTQYF. CDR3 nucleotides: TGTGCCAGCAGCCTGGGGGCGCCCGATACAGATACGCAGTATTTT.

The CDR3 sequence: CASSRTAGVNTEAFF. The CDR3 DNA follows: TGTGCCAGCAGCCGGACAGCCGGGGTGAACACTGAAGCTTTCTTT. The rearrangement links TRBV16 to TRBJ1-1, with D possibly TRBD1 on 6 matching bases. The V gene lost 4 bases and the J gene lost 0 bases, with 12 bases spanning the gap. There are 15 residues in the CDR3. Germline CDR1 reads KGHSY; CDR2 reads FQNENV.